Each of the 30 T cell receptor beta chains below was sequenced from the same sample in a study of shared clonotypes between healthy human individuals. Terminally differentiated effector memory CD45RA+ cells were left out of the naive CD8 fraction, which was CD45RO-negative and positively selected for CCR7. Sequencing was performed with immunoSEQ multiplex PCR; in TCRdb, only in-frame clones are kept and a portion is missing. The table lists about 680,000 clones, around 90% of them singletons, with about 24% in the top ten. What was sequenced was naive CD8+ T cells sorted from blood. These receptors originate from a man aged 30 to 39 in good health.

The chain combines TRBV2 with TRBJ2-1, with 16 positions matching TRBD2. The CDR3 has 14 amino acids. V lost 8 bases and J lost 8; bases outside the gene matches: 3. Germline V gene sequence: CDR1 SNHLY, CDR2 FYNNEI. CDR3 residues: CASAGTSGRDEQFF. CDR3 nucleotides: TGTGCCAGCGCCGGGACTAGCGGGAGGGATGAGCAGTTCTTC. Variable domain in full (rest from reference TRBV2 and TRBJ2-1): EPEVTQTPSHQVTQMGQEVILRCVPISNHLYFYWYRQILGQKVEFLVSFYNNEISEKSEIFDDQFSVERPDGSNFTLKIRSTKLEDSAMYFCASAGTSGRDEQFFGPGTRLTVL.

The chain carries TRBV19 and TRBJ2-1; TRBD2 matches 10 bases. Unmatched junction bases numbered 5, after V lost 3 bases and J lost 6 bases. The germline V gene has CDR1 LNHDA and CDR2 SQIVND (reference sequence). The CDR3 loop spans 15 amino acids. CDR3 bases: TGTGCCAGTAGTATGTGGGTAGCGGGAGGCAATGAGCAGTTCTTC. It yields the protein CASSMWVAGGNEQFF.

The chain combines TRBV6-6 with TRBJ1-5, with D uncertain. The V gene's germline CDR1 is MNHNY and CDR2 SVGAGI (reference sequence). The CDR3 extends over 13 amino acids. The V end lost 5 bases, the J end lost 0 bases, and 5 bases lay between the germline ends. CDR3: CASSAHSNQPQHF. In DNA form, the CDR3 reads TGTGCCAGCAGTGCCCATAGCAATCAGCCCCAGCATTTT.

The chain carries TRBV10-3 and TRBJ2-7, with 9 bases lining up with TRBD2. V lost 8 bases to trimming and J lost 2 bases; unmatched junction nucleotides: 10. CDR3 size: 15 residues. Germline CDR1 reads ENHRY; CDR2 reads SYGVKD. CDR3 in DNA: TGTGCCATCGGAACGACTAGCGGCCTAACCTACGAGCAGTACTTC. This sequence encodes CAIGTTSGLTYEQYF.

This chain joins TRBV6-5 and TRBJ1-4, with 8 positions matching TRBD1. The J segment lost 7 bases and the V segment lost 6 bases, leaving 7 bases of the junction unmatched. The CDR3 extends over 14 amino acids. Germline V lookup: CDR1 MNHEY, CDR2 SVGAGI. In DNA, the CDR3 is TGTGCCAGCAGGATGACAGGGGAAGGTGAAAAACTGTTTTTT. This translates into CASRMTGEGEKLFF.

This clone was seen only a few times. The chain uses TRBV6-6 and TRBJ2-7; TRBD1 aligns across 7 bases. Trimming cost V 6 bases and J 5 bases; bases outside gene matches: 1. This CDR3 region has 11 residues. Germline lookup yields CDR1 MNHNY and CDR2 SVGAGI (reference sequence). CDR3 amino acids: CASRQGDEQYF. CDR3 DNA sequence: TGTGCCAGCAGGCAGGGGGACGAGCAGTACTTC.

The table lists this clone with a count of one. This chain links TRBV27 with TRBJ2-2; D not certain. Germline values: CDR1 MNHEY, CDR2 SMNVEV (reference sequence). Trimming took off 8 bases at V and 11 bases at J, with 9 bases between the two ends. This CDR3 comprises 10 residues. CDR3 protein: CASFLTELFF. The CDR3, as DNA: TGTGCCAGCTTTTTAACTGAGCTGTTTTTT.

CDR3: CASSSGVDRVSTSGELFF. DNA for the CDR3: TGTGCCAGCAGTTCCGGAGTTGACAGGGTTTCGACCTCCGGGGAGCTGTTTTTT. The chain recombines TRBV27 with TRBJ2-2; 7 bases fit TRBD1. From germline, CDR1 is MNHEY and CDR2 SMNVEV (reference sequence). This CDR3 region has 18 residues. V shed 4 bases, J shed 6 bases, and the junction held 17 bases outside the gene matches.

The chain uses TRBV7-2 and TRBJ2-1; 10 nucleotides agree with TRBD2. Losses at the gene ends were 2 bases for V and 7 bases for J; bases not matched to a gene: 11. CDR3 length: 17 amino acids. CDR1 and CDR2 from the germline V gene are SGHTA and FQGNSA. The CDR3 reads CASSLPIFSGRRNEQFF. The CDR3 nucleotides read TGTGCCAGCAGCTTACCAATCTTTAGCGGGAGGCGGAATGAGCAGTTCTTC. The full variable domain, its missing parts supplied by reference TRBV7-2 and TRBJ2-1, is GAGVSQSPSNKVTEKGKDVELRCDPISGHTALYWYRQSLGQGLEFLIYFQGNSAPDKSGLPSDRFSAERTGGSVSTLTIQRTQQEDSAVYLCASSLPIFSGRRNEQFFGPGTRLTVL.

The chain couples TRBV18 to TRBJ1-1; TRBD1 aligns across 7 bases. Trimming removed 3 bases from V and 1 base from J; junction bases left unmatched: 5. This CDR3 region has 15 residues. The germline gives CDR1 KGHSH, CDR2 LQKENI. DNA of the CDR3: TGTGCCAGCTCACCTAGGGACAGATGGAACACTGAAGCTTTCTTT. Amino acid sequence: CASSPRDRWNTEAFF. Full variable domain (outside the CDR3, taken from reference TRBV18 and TRBJ1-1): NAGVMQNPRHLVRRRGQEARLRCSPMKGHSHVYWYRQLPEEGLKFMVYLQKENIIDESGMPKERFSAEFPKEGPSILRIQQVVRGDSAAYFCASSPRDRWNTEAFFGQGTRLTVV.

The chain links TRBV9 to TRBJ1-3; the D is unclear. Trimming removed 3 bases from V and 1 base from J, with 14 bases in between. Germline CDR1 SGDLS, CDR2 YYNGEE. CDR3 length equals 16 residues. Here the CDR3 reads CASSGSATLSGNTIYF. The CDR3 nucleotides read TGTGCCAGCAGCGGTTCGGCTACTCTTTCTGGAAACACCATATATTTT.

This rearrangement joins TRBV6-5 to TRBJ2-3, with 7 nucleotides matching TRBD2. The CDR3 has 14 amino acids. Germline V gene sequence: CDR1 MNHEY, CDR2 SVGAGI. With V trimmed by 6 bases and J by 6 bases, 9 bases remained unmatched. The CDR3 loop reads CASSQSQLADTQYF. CDR3 sequence (DNA): TGTGCCAGCAGCCAAAGCCAACTAGCGGATACGCAGTATTTT.

The chain carries TRBV6-1 and TRBJ1-1; 7 bases are a match to TRBD1. The CDR3 runs to 15 residues. Trimming at V came to 3 bases and at J to 4 bases, leaving 8 bases not matched to a gene. CDR1 is MNHNS, CDR2 SASEGT, per germline. CDR3 nucleotides: TGTGCCAGCAGTGAGGTGACAGGGCCGGGCACTGAAGCTTTCTTT. It codes for CASSEVTGPGTEAFF.

This chain links TRBV19 with TRBJ1-5; TRBD1 might be the D (6 bases). Trimming removed 3 bases from V and 2 bases from J, with 17 bases in between. The CDR3 runs 17 residues. Germline lookup yields CDR1 LNHDA and CDR2 SQIVND (reference sequence). This CDR3 reads CASSIHGGRGGNQPQHF. The CDR3 region has the DNA TGTGCCAGTAGTATCCACGGAGGCAGGGGAGGCAATCAGCCCCAGCATTTT.

This chain uses TRBV23-1 with TRBJ2-7; 9 nucleotides align to TRBD1. TRBV23-1 is an open reading frame, and its role is uncertain. Trimming took 8 bases from V and 0 from J; bases not matched to a gene: 8. The CDR3 spans 15 residues. The CDR3 DNA reads as TGCGCCAGCGTCCGACAGGGGGGCAACTCCTACGAGCAGTACTTC. This codes for CASVRQGGNSYEQYF.

This chain connects TRBV13 to TRBJ1-3; 8 bases are a match to TRBD1. CDR3 length equals 17 residues. Per the germline V gene, CDR1 is PRHDT and CDR2 is FYEKMQ (reference sequence). Trimming at V came to 1 base and at J to 2 bases, leaving 7 bases not matched to a gene. The CDR3 loop reads CASSLASPTGAGNTIYF. CDR3 coding DNA: TGTGCCAGCAGCTTAGCCTCTCCGACAGGGGCTGGAAACACCATATATTTT.

As concerns this clone: Other DNA sequences in this sample translate to the same CDR3. This chain links TRBV27 with TRBJ1-1; no reliable D call. This CDR3 comprises 14 residues. V lost 2 bases to trimming and J lost 4 bases, with 11 bases between them. Germline values: CDR1 MNHEY, CDR2 SMNVEV (reference sequence). CDR3 amino acids: CASSLSGLGTEAFF. CDR3 in DNA: TGTGCCAGCAGTTTAAGCGGGCTTGGCACTGAAGCTTTCTTT.

The V gene is TRBV6-1, the J gene TRBJ1-5, with D possibly being TRBD1 (6 bases). In germline, CDR1 is MNHNS, CDR2 SASEGT. Trimming cost V 2 bases and J 4 bases, with 33 bases left between them. There are 22 residues in the CDR3. CDR3 DNA sequence: TGTGCCAGCAGTGAAAAGAGGGGGTTAAGGAGTCATTATCCTCAAGAAAATCAGCCCCAGCATTTT. As protein: CASSEKRGLRSHYPQENQPQHF.

This clone has just a few counts. This rearrangement joins TRBV7-3 to TRBJ2-7; unclear D gene. Germline V lookup: CDR1 SGHTA, CDR2 FQGTGA. The CDR3 covers 13 residues. Trimming removed 2 bases from V and 2 bases from J, with 7 bases in between. DNA for the CDR3: TGTGCCAGCAGCTTATCTTCCGCCTACGAGCAGTACTTC. Translation: CASSLSSAYEQYF.

The rearrangement links TRBV5-1 to TRBJ2-7, with 10 bases that match TRBD2. The trim removed 7 bases at V and 0 bases at J, leaving 10 bases unmatched. Germline CDR1 is SGHRS and CDR2 is YFSETQ. The CDR3 length is 16 residues. The chain's CDR3 is CASGPQLAGPSYEQYF. The CDR3 nucleotides are TGCGCCAGCGGCCCCCAACTAGCGGGACCCTCCTACGAGCAGTACTTC.

This clone was counted once. CDR3 coding DNA: TGCGCCAGCAGCCAGAGTCTGGCGGCTAGCACAGATACGCAGTATTTT. Amino acid sequence: CASSQSLAASTDTQYF. The J gene is TRBJ2-3, the V gene TRBV4-3; D gene ambiguous. Germline CDR1 LGHNA, CDR2 YSLEER. This CDR3 contains 16 residues. Between the trimmed V and J ends, which lost 3 bases and 0 bases, there was a span of 13 bases.

A remark on this clone: The identical CDR3 is also encoded by other nucleotide sequences in the sample. The chain uses TRBV27 and TRBJ1-2, with 8 bases that match TRBD1. Trimming cost V 0 bases and J 3 bases; bases outside gene matches: 3. There are 15 residues in the CDR3. CDR1 MNHEY and CDR2 SMNVEV come from the germline V gene (reference sequence). CDR3 loop: CASSLSAGGDYGYTF. As DNA, the CDR3 is TGTGCCAGCAGTTTATCAGCAGGGGGCGACTATGGCTACACCTTC.

The V gene is TRBV29-1, the J gene TRBJ2-1; 11 bases agree with TRBD2. The V gene's germline CDR1 is SQVTM and CDR2 ANQGSEA. The CDR3 runs to 13 residues. V was clipped by 8 bases and J by 7 bases; unmatched bases: 7. The CDR3 protein is CSLWRLAGNEQFF. CDR3 nucleotides: TGCAGCCTTTGGAGACTAGCGGGAAATGAGCAGTTCTTC.

The J gene is TRBJ1-1, the V gene TRBV9; possible D gene TRBD1, 6 bases. From germline, CDR1 is SGDLS and CDR2 YYNGEE. This CDR3 region has 15 residues. V was pared by 6 bases and J by 3 bases, with 18 bases between. For the CDR3, the DNA is TGTGCCAGCAACCCGGGACACTGGGGCGACACTGAAGCTTTCTTT. This gives the protein CASNPGHWGDTEAFF.

The chain combines TRBV19 with TRBJ2-7; D gene uncertain. This CDR3 is built from 13 residues. V lost 1 base and J lost 1, with 5 bases in between. Germline CDR1 reads LNHDA; CDR2 reads SQIVND (reference sequence). This chain's CDR3 is CASSIVDSYEQYF. The CDR3 DNA sequence: TGTGCCAGTAGTATAGTTGATTCCTACGAGCAGTACTTC.

The chain combines TRBV21-1 with TRBJ2-3. TRBV21-1 is a documented pseudogene. CDR3 length equals 15 residues. The CDR3 DNA is TGTGCCAGCAGCATCACAGGAGGAATCACAGATACGCAGTATTTT. As protein: CASSITGGITDTQYF.

This clone showed up just once. The chain carries TRBV6-1 and TRBJ1-1; D ambiguous. The germline CDR1 and CDR2 sequences are MNHNS and SASEGT. The V and J ends lost 8 bases and 0 bases respectively, with 4 bases between them. This CDR3 is built from 11 residues. The CDR3 loop is CASAVNTEAFF. DNA of the CDR3: TGTGCCAGCGCAGTGAACACTGAAGCTTTCTTT.

V gene TRBV5-5 combines with J gene TRBJ1-1; D ambiguous. The germline V gene encodes CDR1 SGHKS and CDR2 YYEKEE (reference sequence). The CDR3 extends over 11 amino acids. V shed 0 bases and J shed 7 bases, with 4 bases lying between them. As DNA, the CDR3 is TGTGCCAGCAGCTTGGATGTTGAAGCTTTCTTT. Protein sequence: CASSLDVEAFF.

The V and J genes are TRBV6-1 and TRBJ1-5; no firm D call. The CDR3 is 17 amino acids. Germline V gene sequence: CDR1 MNHNS, CDR2 SASEGT. Trimming stripped 0 bases from V and 6 bases from J, with 18 bases between. The DNA for the CDR3 is TGTGCCAGCAGTGAAGCGCAAGGGAAACGGGTCCGTCAGCCCCAGCATTTT. Amino acid sequence: CASSEAQGKRVRQPQHF.

This clone was seen a single time. The CDR3 loop is CASSFTDFGYGYTF. The CDR3 nucleotides are TGTGCCAGCAGTTTCACAGACTTTGGCTATGGCTACACCTTC. The genes are TRBV27 and TRBJ1-2; D is uncertain. Germline V gene data show CDR1 as MNHEY and CDR2 as SMNVEV (reference sequence). The CDR3 sequence is 14 residues long. Trimming took off 3 bases at V and 4 bases at J, with 12 bases between the two ends.